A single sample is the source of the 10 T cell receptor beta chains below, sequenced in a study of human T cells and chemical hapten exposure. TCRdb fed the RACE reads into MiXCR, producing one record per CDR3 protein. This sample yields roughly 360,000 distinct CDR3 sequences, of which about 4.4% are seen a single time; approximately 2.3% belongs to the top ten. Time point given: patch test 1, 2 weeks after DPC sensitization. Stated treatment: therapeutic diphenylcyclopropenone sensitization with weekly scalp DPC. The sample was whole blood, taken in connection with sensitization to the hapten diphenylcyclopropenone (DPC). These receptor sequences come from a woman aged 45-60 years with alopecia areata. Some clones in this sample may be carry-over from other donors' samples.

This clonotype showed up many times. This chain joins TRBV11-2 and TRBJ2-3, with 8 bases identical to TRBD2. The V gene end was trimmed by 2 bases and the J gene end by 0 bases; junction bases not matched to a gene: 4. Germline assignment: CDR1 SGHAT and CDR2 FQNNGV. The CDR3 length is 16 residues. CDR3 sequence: CASSLLAGLSTDTQYF. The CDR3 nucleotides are TGTGCCAGCAGCTTATTAGCGGGACTTAGCACAGATACGCAGTATTTT.

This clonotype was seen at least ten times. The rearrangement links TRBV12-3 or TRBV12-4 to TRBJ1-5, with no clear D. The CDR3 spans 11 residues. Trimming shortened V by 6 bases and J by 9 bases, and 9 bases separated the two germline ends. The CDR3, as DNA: TGTGCCAGCAGCTTGGGAGGGCCCCAGCATTTT. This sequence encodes CASSLGGPQHF.

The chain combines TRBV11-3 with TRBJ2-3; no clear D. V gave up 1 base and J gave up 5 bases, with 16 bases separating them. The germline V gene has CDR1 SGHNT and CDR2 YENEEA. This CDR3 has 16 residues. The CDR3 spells CASSLGAQTGEDTQYF. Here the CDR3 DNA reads TGTGCCAGCAGCTTAGGGGCACAGACGGGTGAAGATACGCAGTATTTT.

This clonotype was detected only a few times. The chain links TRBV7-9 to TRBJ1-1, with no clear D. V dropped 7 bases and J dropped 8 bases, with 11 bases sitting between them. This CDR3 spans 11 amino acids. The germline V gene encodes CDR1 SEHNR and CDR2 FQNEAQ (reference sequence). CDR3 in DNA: TGTGCCAGCACCTCTACTACGGAAGCTTTCTTT. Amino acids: CASTSTTEAFF.

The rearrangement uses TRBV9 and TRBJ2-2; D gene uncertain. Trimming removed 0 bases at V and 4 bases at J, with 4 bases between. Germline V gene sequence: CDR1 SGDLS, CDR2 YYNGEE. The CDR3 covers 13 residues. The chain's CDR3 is CASSVGATGELFF. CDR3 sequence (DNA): TGTGCCAGCAGCGTAGGGGCCACCGGGGAGCTGTTTTTT.

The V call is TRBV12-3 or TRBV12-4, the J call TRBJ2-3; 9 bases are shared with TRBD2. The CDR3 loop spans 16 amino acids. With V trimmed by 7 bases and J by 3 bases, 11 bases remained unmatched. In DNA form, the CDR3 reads TGTGCCAGCACCCGGGGAGCGGGGGGATTGACAGATACGCAGTATTTT. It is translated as CASTRGAGGLTDTQYF.

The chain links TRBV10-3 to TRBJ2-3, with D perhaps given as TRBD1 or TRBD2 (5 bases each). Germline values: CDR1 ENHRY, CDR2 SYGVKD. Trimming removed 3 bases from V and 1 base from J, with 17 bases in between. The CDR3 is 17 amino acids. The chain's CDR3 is CAISDIRGERGTDTQYF. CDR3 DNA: TGTGCCATCAGTGATATCCGAGGGGAGAGGGGCACAGATACGCAGTATTTT.

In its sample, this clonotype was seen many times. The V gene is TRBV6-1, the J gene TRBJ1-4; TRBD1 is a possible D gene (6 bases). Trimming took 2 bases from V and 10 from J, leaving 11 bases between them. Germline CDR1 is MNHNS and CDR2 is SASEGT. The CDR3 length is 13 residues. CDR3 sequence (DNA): TGTGCCAGCAGTGAACTCGAGGGGGGAAAACTGTTTTTT. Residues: CASSELEGGKLFF.

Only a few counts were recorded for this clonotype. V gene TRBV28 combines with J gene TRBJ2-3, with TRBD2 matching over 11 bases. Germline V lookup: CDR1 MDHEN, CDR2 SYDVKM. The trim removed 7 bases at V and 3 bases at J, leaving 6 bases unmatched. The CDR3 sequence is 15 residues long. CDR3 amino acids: CASTYTSGSTDTQYF. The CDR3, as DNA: TGTGCCAGCACATATACTAGCGGGAGTACAGATACGCAGTATTTT. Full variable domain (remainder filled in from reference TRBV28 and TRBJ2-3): DVKVTQSSRYLVKRTGEKVFLECVQDMDHENMFWYRQDPGLGLRLIYFSYDVKMKEKGDIPEGYSVSREKKERFSLILESASTNQTSMYLCASTYTSGSTDTQYFGPGTRLTVL.

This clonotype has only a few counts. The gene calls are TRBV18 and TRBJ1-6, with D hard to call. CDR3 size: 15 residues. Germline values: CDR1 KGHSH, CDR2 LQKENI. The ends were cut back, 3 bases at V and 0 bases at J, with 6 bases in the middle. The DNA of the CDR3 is TGTGCCAGCTCACCTGGGAGCTCCTATAATTCACCCCTCCACTTT. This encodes CASSPGSSYNSPLHF.